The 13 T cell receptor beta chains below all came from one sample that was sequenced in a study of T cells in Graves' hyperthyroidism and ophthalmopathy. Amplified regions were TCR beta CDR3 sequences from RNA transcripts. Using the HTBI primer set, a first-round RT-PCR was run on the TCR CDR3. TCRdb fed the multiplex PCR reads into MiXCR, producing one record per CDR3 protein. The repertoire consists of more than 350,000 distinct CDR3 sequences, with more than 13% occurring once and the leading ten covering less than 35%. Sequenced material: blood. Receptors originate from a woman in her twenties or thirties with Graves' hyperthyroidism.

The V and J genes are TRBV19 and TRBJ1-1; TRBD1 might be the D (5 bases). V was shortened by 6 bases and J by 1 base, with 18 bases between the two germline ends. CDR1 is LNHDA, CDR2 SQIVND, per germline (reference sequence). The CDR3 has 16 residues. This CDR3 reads CASSTLSGTSNTEAFF. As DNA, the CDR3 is TGTGCCAGTAGCACTTTATCCGGGACGTCGAACACTGAAGCTTTCTTT.

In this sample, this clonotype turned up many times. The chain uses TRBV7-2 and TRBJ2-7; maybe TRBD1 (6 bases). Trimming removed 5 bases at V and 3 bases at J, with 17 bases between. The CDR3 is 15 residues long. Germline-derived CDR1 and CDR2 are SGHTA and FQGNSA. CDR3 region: CASSLYHETGYEQYF. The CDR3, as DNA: TGTGCCAGCAGCCTATACCACGAGACAGGCTACGAGCAGTACTTC.

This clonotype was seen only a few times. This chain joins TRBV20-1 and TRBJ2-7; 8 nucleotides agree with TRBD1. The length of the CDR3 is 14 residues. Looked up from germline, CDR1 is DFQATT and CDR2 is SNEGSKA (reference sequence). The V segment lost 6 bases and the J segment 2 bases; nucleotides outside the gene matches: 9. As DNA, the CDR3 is TGCAGTGCCGGCCGGGACAGGACCACCTACGAGCAGTACTTC. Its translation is CSAGRDRTTYEQYF.

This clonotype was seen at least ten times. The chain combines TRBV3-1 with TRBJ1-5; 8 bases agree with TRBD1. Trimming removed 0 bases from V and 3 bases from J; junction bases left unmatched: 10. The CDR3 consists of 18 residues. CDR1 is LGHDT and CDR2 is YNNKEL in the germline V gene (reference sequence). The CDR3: CASSQDVGQGQYNQPQHF. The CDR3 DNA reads TGTGCCAGCAGCCAAGATGTCGGACAGGGTCAATACAATCAGCCCCAGCATTTT.

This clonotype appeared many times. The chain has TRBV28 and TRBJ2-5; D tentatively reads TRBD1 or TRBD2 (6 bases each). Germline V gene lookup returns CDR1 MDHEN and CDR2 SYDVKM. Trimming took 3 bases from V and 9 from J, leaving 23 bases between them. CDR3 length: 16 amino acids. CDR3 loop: CASSFPRQGRQGAQYF. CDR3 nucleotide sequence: TGTGCCAGCAGTTTTCCCCGGCAGGGGAGGCAAGGAGCCCAGTACTTC.

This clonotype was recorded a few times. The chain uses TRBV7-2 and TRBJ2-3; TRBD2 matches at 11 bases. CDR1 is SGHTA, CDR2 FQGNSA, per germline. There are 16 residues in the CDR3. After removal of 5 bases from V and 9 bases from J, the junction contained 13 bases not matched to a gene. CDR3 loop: CASSTSSGTSGPTQYF. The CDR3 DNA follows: TGTGCCAGCAGCACATCGTCCGGGACTAGCGGCCCCACGCAGTATTTT.

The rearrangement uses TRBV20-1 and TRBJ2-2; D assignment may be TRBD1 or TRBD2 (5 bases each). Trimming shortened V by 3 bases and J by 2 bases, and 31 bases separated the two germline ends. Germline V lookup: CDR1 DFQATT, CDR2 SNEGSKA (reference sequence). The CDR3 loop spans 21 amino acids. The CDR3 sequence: CSASEATQVLGVTTNTGELFF. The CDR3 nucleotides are TGCAGTGCTAGCGAGGCCACACAGGTTTTGGGGGTGACGACAAACACCGGGGAGCTGTTTTTT.

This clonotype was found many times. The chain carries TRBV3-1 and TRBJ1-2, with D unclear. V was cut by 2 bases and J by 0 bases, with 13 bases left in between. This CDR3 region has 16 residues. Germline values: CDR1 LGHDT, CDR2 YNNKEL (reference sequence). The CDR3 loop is CASSQWLGKTNYGYTF. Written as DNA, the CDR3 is TGTGCCAGCAGCCAATGGTTGGGAAAAACTAACTATGGCTACACCTTC.

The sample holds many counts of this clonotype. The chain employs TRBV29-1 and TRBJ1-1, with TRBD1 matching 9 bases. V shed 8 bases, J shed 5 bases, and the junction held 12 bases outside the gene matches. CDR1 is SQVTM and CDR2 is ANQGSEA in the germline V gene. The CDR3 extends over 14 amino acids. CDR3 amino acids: CSYTGGQRGTEAFF. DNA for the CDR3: TGCAGCTATACAGGGGGCCAAAGAGGGACTGAAGCTTTCTTT.

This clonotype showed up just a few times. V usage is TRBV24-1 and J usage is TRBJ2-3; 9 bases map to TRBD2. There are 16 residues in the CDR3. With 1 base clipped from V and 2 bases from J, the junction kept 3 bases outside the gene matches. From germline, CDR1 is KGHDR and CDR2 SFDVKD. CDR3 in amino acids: CATSDFKREDTDTQYF. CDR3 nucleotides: TGTGCCACCAGTGATTTCAAGCGGGAGGACACAGATACGCAGTATTTT.

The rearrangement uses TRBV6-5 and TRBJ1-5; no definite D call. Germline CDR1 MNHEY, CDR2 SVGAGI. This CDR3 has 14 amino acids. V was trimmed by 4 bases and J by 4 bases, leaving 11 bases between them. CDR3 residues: CASSLTTANQPQHF. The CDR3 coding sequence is TGTGCCAGCAGTTTGACCACAGCTAATCAGCCCCAGCATTTT.

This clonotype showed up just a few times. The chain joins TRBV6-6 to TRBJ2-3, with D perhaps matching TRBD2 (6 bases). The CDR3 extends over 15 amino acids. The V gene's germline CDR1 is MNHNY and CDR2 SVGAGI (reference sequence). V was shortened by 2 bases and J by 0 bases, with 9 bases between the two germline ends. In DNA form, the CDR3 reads TGTGCCAGCAGTTACCGGCGGGAAAGCACAGATACGCAGTATTTT. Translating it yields CASSYRRESTDTQYF.

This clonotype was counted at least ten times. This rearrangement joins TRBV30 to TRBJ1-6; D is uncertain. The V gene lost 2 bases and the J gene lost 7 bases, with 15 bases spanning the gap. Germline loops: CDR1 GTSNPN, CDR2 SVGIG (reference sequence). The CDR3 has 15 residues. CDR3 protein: CAWSKSASPNSPLHF. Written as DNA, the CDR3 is TGTGCCTGGAGTAAGTCCGCTTCCCCGAATTCACCCCTCCACTTT. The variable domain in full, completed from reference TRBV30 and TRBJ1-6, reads SQTIHQWPATLVQPVGSPLSLECTVEGTSNPNLYWYRQAAGRGLQLLFYSVGIGQISSEVPQNLSASRPQDRQFILSSKKLLLSDSGFYLCAWSKSASPNSPLHFGNGTRLTVT.